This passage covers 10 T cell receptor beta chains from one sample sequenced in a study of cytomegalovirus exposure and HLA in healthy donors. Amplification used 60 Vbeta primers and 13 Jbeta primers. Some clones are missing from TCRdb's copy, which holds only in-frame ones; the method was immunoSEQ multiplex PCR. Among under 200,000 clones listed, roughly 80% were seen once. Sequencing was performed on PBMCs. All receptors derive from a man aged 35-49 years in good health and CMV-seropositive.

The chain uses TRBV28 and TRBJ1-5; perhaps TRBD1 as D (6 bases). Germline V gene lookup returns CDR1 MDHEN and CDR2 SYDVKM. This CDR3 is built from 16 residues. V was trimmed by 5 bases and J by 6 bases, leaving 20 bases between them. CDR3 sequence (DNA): TGTGCCAGCAGTCCCGTCGCAACAGGGATGGGTCAGCCCCAGCATTTT. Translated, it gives CASSPVATGMGQPQHF.

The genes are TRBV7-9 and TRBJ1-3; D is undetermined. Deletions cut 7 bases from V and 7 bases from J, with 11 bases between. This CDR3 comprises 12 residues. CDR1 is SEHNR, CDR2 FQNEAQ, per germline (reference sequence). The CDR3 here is CASTPERNTIYF. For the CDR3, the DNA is TGTGCCAGCACCCCGGAGAGGAACACCATATATTTT.

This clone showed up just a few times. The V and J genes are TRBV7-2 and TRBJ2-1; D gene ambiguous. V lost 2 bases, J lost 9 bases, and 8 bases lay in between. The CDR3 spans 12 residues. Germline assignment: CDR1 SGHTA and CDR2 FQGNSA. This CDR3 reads CASSLRQAEQFF. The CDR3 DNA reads TGTGCCAGCAGCTTAAGGCAGGCTGAGCAGTTCTTC.

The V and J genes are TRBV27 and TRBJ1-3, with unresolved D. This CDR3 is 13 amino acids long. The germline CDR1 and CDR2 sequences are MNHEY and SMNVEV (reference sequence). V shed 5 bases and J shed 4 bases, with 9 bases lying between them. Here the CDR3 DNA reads TGTGCCAGCAGTCCCCGGGTCGGAAACACCATATATTTT. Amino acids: CASSPRVGNTIYF.

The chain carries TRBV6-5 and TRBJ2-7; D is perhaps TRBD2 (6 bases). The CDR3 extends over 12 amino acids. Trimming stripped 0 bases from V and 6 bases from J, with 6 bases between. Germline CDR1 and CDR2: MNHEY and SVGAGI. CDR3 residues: CASSYSSGEQYF. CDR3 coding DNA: TGTGCCAGCAGTTACTCTAGCGGCGAGCAGTACTTC.

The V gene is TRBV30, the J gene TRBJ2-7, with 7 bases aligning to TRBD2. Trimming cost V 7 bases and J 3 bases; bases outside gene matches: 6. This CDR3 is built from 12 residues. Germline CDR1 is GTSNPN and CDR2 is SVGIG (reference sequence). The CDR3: CAFTAGIYEQYF. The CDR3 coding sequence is TGTGCCTTCACAGCGGGAATCTACGAGCAGTACTTC.

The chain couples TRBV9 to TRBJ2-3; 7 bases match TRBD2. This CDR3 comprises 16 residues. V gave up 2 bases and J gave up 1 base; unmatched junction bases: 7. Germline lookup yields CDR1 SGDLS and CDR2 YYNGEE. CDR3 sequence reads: CASSVDPGLRTDTQYF. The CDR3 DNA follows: TGTGCCAGCAGCGTCGACCCGGGACTACGCACAGATACGCAGTATTTT.

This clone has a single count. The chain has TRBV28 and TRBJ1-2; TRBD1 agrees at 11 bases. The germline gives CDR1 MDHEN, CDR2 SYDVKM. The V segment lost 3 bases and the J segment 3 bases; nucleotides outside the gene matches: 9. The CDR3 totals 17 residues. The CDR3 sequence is CASSFRDRGRGDYGYTF. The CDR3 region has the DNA TGTGCCAGCAGTTTCCGGGACAGGGGGAGAGGGGACTATGGCTACACCTTC.

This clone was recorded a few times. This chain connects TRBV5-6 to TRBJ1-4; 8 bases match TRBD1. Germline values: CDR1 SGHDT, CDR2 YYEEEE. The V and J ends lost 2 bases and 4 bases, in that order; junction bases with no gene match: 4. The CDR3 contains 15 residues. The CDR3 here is CASSFRGQDNEKLFF. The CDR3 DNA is TGTGCCAGCAGCTTTCGGGGACAGGATAATGAAAAACTGTTTTTT.

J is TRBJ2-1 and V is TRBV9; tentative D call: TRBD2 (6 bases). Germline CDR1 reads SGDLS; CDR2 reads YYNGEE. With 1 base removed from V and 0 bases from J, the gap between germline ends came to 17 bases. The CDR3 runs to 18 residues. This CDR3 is CASSVSDRSGSSYNEQFF. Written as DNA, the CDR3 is TGTGCCAGCAGCGTATCGGACCGTAGCGGAAGCTCCTACAATGAGCAGTTCTTC.